Following are 14 T cell receptor beta chains from one sample sequenced in a study of regulatory T cells in long-lasting Graves disease. Arm-PCR with iRepertoire HTBI primers amplified the CDR3 regions for these TCR beta libraries. TCRdb processed the multiplex PCR reads anew with MiXCR; each CDR3 protein has one entry. This sample has over 400,000 distinct CDR3 sequences, with 14% found just once. As to time point: newly diagnosed GD, antithyroid drugs for less than 3 months. Scientists built the TCR library using RNA that was extracted from PBMCs. Another study also made use of these data, one on T cells in Graves' hyperthyroidism and ophthalmopathy.

The source material was peripheral blood mononuclear cells (PBMCs), sampled at new diagnosis, from a patient treated with antithyroid drugs. The receptors here all came from a woman aged 50 to 60 with Graves disease.

Ten or more counts support this clonotype. The V and J genes are TRBV10-3 and TRBJ1-2; TRBD1 agrees at 7 bases. Per the germline V gene, CDR1 is ENHRY and CDR2 is SYGVKD. The CDR3 loop spans 14 amino acids. V was pared by 3 bases and J by 3 bases, with 4 bases of the junction left unmatched. In DNA, the CDR3 is TGTGCCATCAGTGACCCCGACAGGGACTATGGCTACACCTTC. It codes for CAISDPDRDYGYTF.

This clonotype was detected ten times or more. J is TRBJ1-1 and V is TRBV11-2; TRBD1 might be the D (6 bases). Deletions cut 5 bases from V and 8 bases from J, with 15 bases between. Germline CDR1 reads SGHAT; CDR2 reads FQNNGV. This CDR3 contains 13 residues. CDR3 coding DNA: TGTGCCAGCAGCACGAGGGGGAACAGGGAAGCTTTCTTT. This codes for CASSTRGNREAFF.

Comments on this clonotype: The junction departs from germline at one end; a sequencing error may be responsible. This chain links TRBV5-5 with TRBJ2-7; TRBD2 agrees at 15 bases. From germline, CDR1 is SGHKS and CDR2 YYEKEE (reference sequence). The CDR3 extends over 15 amino acids. The CDR3 bases are TGCGCCAGCAGCCAAGAGGGACTAGCGGGAGGTTTGCAGTACTTC. Protein: CASSQEGLAGGLQYF. The entire variable domain, with the rest obtained from reference TRBV5-5 and TRBJ2-7, is as follows: DAGVTQSPTHLIKTRGQQVTLRCSPISGHKSVSWYQQVLGQGPQFIFQYYEKEERGRGNFPDRFSARQFPNYSSELNVNALLLGDSALYLCASSQEGLAGGLQYFGPGTRLTVT.

This clonotype was observed a few times. The chain combines TRBV7-9 with TRBJ2-7; the match to TRBD2 covers 9 bases. The CDR3 loop spans 16 amino acids. Germline-derived CDR1 and CDR2 are SEHNR and FQNEAQ (reference sequence). The V segment lost 3 bases and the J segment 0 bases; nucleotides outside the gene matches: 6. For the CDR3, the DNA is TGTGCCAGCAGCTTCGTCAGCGGGAGGCTCTCCTACGAGCAGTACTTC. This codes for CASSFVSGRLSYEQYF.

This chain joins TRBV5-1 and TRBJ2-4, with D perhaps assigned TRBD1 or TRBD2 (5 bases each). The CDR3 has 16 amino acids. The V gene's germline CDR1 is SGHRS and CDR2 YFSETQ. V gave up 4 bases and J gave up 1 base, with 15 bases separating them. CDR3 coding DNA: TGCGCCAGCAGCACCGGCCAAGAGGGGGCCAAAAACATTCAGTACTTC. Translation gives CASSTGQEGAKNIQYF.

This clonotype was picked up a small number of times. The chain joins TRBV10-3 to TRBJ1-3, with 9 bases identical to TRBD1. J gave up 2 bases and V 6 bases, and 2 bases lay outside the gene matches. CDR3 length equals 14 residues. The germline V gene encodes CDR1 ENHRY and CDR2 SYGVKD. Written as DNA, the CDR3 is TGTGCCATCAGAGGACAGGGGCCTGGAAACACCATATATTTT. It is translated as CAIRGQGPGNTIYF.

The chain carries TRBV18 and TRBJ1-3, with TRBD1 as a possible D gene (5 bases). The germline gives CDR1 KGHSH, CDR2 LQKENI. This CDR3 has 15 amino acids. Trimming removed 2 bases at V and 0 bases at J, with 8 bases between. CDR3 in amino acids: CASSPGDFSGNTIYF. The DNA of the CDR3 is TGTGCCAGCTCACCAGGGGACTTCTCTGGAAACACCATATATTTT.

As concerns this clonotype: This could be a read error, since a much larger clone is one nucleotide away. It is likely a read error, because the conserved phenylalanine at the end of the CDR3 is missing. The chain is built from TRBV5-1 and TRBJ2-1; TRBD1 aligns across 8 bases. CDR1 and CDR2 from the germline V gene are SGHRS and YFSETQ. Trimming cost V 5 bases and J 7 bases; bases outside gene matches: 8. The length of the CDR3 is 14 residues. CDR3 sequence reads: CASRVGQGVNEQFS. The DNA of the CDR3 is TGCGCCAGCAGAGTTGGACAGGGTGTTAATGAGCAGTTCTCC.

This clonotype was picked up many times. Mismatch with germline at one junction end may stem from a read error. CDR3 amino acids: CASSLVEGVDEQYF. CDR3 bases: TGTGCCAGCAGCTTGGTGGAGGGGGTCGACGAGCAGTACTTC. J is TRBJ2-7 and V is TRBV5-1, with D possibly being TRBD1 or TRBD2 (6 bases each). Germline values: CDR1 SGHRS, CDR2 YFSETQ. CDR3 size: 14 residues.

The V and J genes are TRBV18 and TRBJ2-7; D assignment may be TRBD1 or TRBD2 (5 bases each). The V and J ends lost 3 bases and 5 bases respectively, with 14 bases between them. Germline loops: CDR1 KGHSH, CDR2 LQKENI. The CDR3 consists of 14 residues. This chain's CDR3 is CASSPGAGINEQYF. For the CDR3, the DNA is TGTGCCAGCTCACCCGGGGCAGGGATCAACGAGCAGTACTTC.

This clonotype was counted a few times. This rearrangement joins TRBV9 to TRBJ2-7; 11 positions agree with TRBD2. Germline V CDR1 and CDR2: SGDLS, YYNGEE. The CDR3 covers 16 residues. V trimming: 4 bases; J trimming: 0 bases; junction bases outside the gene matches: 6. The CDR3: CASSPQTSGTSYEQYF. The CDR3 DNA reads TGTGCCAGCAGCCCTCAGACTAGCGGGACCTCCTACGAGCAGTACTTC.

This clonotype was recorded at least ten times. V usage is TRBV28 and J usage is TRBJ2-7; tentative D call: TRBD1 (6 bases). The CDR3 covers 13 residues. Germline lookup yields CDR1 MDHEN and CDR2 SYDVKM. V gave up 7 bases and J gave up 4 bases, with 14 bases separating them. This chain's CDR3 is CASTLGGPYEQYF. Written as DNA, the CDR3 is TGTGCCAGCACATTAGGGGGACCTTACGAGCAGTACTTC.

This clonotype was recorded at least ten times. J is TRBJ2-7 and V is TRBV7-2; D call uncertain. The CDR3 is made up of 13 amino acids. CDR1 SGHTA and CDR2 FQGNSA come from the germline V gene. V shed 1 base and J shed 5 bases, with 9 bases lying between them. The CDR3 region has the DNA TGTGCCAGCAGCTTAGGGTCACCGAACGAGCAGTACTTC. It yields the protein CASSLGSPNEQYF.

This clonotype was recorded at least ten times. The genes are TRBV2 and TRBJ2-7; D may be TRBD2 (5 bases). The CDR3 covers 14 residues. Per germline, CDR1 SNHLY and CDR2 FYNNEI. With 5 bases removed from V and 2 bases from J, the gap between germline ends came to 13 bases. CDR3 bases: TGTGCCAGCAGTAAACCTCGGGGAGCCTACGAGCAGTACTTC. Translating gives CASSKPRGAYEQYF.